Sequencing of this T cell receptor beta chain was carried out in a study of blood T cells in healthy people across ages. Study-level results: PBMCs left unsorted prevented a conclusive naive versus antigen-experienced comparison.

Germline V gives CDR1 DFQATT, CDR2 SNEGSKA (reference sequence). The CDR3 has 13 residues. Together with a sample-barcoded 5' primer, a J-beta primer mix was included in a second PCR lasting about 6 to 12 cycles. TCRdb used MiXCR to reprocess the 5' RACE reads, holding one entry per CDR3 protein. Of around 990,000 distinct CDR3 sequences listed, under 30% are singletons. This clonotype showed up just a few times. Its antigen is unknown. Every sample gave at least 5 micrograms of total RNA when it was extracted. The same specimen was also included in a second study, on T cells of mothers and their children. This second report adds: Slightly higher overlap, not significant, was seen in related mother-child pairs than in unrelated pairs. Evidence of persistent microchimeric T cell clones was absent.

The sequencing input was blood. This receptor was identified in a girl aged 2-15 years in good health. This chain connects TRBV20-1 to TRBJ2-7; maybe TRBD1 (6 bases). CDR3 sequence: CSARGIFPYEQYF. DNA for the CDR3: TGCAGCGCGAGGGGGATTTTCCCTTACGAGCAGTACTTC.